A single T cell receptor (beta chain) is shown here with its context. This entry is derived from a study of cytomegalovirus exposure and HLA in healthy donors. The PCR was carried out with 60 Vbeta primers and 13 Jbeta primers. The method was immunoSEQ multiplex PCR; TCRdb's version includes in-frame clones alone and lacks a portion of them. The sample shows about 150,000 clones, more than 8% of them seen only once. This TCR was recovered from a man in his fifties in good health and CMV-seronegative. The specimen sequenced was PBMCs.

The CDR3 DNA reads as TGTGCCAGCAGCACGGACAGGGGGCTGGAGACCCAGTACTTC. As protein: CASSTDRGLETQYF. The gene calls are TRBV6-1 and TRBJ2-5; 11 bases are shared with TRBD1. Germline assignment: CDR1 MNHNS and CDR2 SASEGT. The V segment lost 6 bases and the J segment 5 bases; nucleotides outside the gene matches: 5. CDR3 length: 14 residues.